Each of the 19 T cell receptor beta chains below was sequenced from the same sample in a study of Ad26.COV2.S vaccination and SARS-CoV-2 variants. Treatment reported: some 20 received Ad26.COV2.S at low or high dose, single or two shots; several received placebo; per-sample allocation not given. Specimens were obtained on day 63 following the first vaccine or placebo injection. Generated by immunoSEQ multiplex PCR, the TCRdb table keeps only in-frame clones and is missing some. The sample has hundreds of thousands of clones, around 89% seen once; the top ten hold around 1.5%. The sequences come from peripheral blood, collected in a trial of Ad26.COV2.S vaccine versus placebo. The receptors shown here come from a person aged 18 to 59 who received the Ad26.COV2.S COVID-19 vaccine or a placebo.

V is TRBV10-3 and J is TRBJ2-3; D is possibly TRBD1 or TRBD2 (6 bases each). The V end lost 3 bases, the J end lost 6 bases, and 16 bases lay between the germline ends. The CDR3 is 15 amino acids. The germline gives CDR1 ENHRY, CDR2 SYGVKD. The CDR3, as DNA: TGTGCCATCAGTGATCTGGGGGGCGTGGGGGATACGCAGTATTTT. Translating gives CAISDLGGVGDTQYF.

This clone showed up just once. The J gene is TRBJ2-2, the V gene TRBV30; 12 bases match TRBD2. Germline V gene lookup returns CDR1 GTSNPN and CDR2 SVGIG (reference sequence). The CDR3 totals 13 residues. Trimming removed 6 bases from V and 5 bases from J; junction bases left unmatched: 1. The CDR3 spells CACGTSGTGELFF. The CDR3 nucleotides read TGTGCCTGCGGGACTAGCGGGACCGGGGAGCTGTTTTTT.

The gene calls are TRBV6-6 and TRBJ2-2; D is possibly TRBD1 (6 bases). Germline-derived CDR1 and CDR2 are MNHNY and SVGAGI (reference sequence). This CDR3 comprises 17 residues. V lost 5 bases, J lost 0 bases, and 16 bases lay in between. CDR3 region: CASSPSGGSSNTGELFF. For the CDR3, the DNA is TGTGCCAGCAGTCCCTCTGGGGGCAGTTCGAACACCGGGGAGCTGTTTTTT.

The CDR3: CSPLKQGDHTEAFF. CDR3 nucleotide sequence: TGCAGCCCTCTAAAACAGGGGGATCACACTGAAGCTTTCTTT. The chain uses TRBV29-1 and TRBJ1-1; 8 nucleotides align to TRBD1. Germline V gene data show CDR1 as SQVTM and CDR2 as ANQGSEA. V shed 8 bases, J shed 3 bases, and the junction held 11 bases outside the gene matches. There are 14 residues in the CDR3. Together with reference TRBV29-1 and TRBJ1-1, the CDR3 gives the full variable domain: SAVISQKPSRDICQRGTSLTIQCQVDSQVTMMFWYRQQPGQSLTLIATANQGSEATYESGFVIDKFPISRPNLTFSTLTVSNMSPEDSSIYLCSPLKQGDHTEAFFGQGTRLTVV.

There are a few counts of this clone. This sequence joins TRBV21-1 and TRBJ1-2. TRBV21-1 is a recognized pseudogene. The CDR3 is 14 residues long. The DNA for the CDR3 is TGTGCCAGCAGCAAAGAAGCAGGGAGCTATGGCTACACCTTC. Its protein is CASSKEAGSYGYTF.

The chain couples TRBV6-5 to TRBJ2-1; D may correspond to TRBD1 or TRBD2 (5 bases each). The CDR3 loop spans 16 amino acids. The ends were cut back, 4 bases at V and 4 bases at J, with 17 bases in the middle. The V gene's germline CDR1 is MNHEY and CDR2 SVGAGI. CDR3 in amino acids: CASSWVEGTIYNEQFF. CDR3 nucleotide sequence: TGTGCCAGCAGTTGGGTCGAGGGGACCATATACAATGAGCAGTTCTTC.

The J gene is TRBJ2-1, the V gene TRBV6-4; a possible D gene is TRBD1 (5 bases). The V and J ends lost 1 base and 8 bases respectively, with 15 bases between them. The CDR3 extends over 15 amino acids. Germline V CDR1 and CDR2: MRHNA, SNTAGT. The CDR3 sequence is CASSDFPDSPHEQFF. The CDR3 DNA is TGTGCCAGCAGTGACTTTCCAGACAGCCCCCATGAGCAGTTCTTC.

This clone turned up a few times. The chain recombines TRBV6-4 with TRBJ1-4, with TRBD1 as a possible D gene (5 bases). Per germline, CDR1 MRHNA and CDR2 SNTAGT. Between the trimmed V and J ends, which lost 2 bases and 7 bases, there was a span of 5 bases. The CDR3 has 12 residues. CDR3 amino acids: CASSDRGEKLFF. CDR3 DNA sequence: TGTGCCAGCAGTGACAGGGGTGAAAAACTGTTTTTT.

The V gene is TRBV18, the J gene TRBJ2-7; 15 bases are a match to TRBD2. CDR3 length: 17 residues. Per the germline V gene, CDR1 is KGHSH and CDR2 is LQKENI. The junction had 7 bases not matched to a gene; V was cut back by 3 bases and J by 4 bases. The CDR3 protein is CASSPTGTSGRSYEQYF. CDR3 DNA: TGTGCCAGCTCACCTACTGGGACTAGCGGGAGGAGTTACGAGCAGTACTTC.

CDR3 residues: CATVRQGSYEQYF. In nucleotides, the CDR3 is TGTGCCACCGTAAGACAGGGTAGCTACGAGCAGTACTTC. The J gene is TRBJ2-7, the V gene TRBV6-5; TRBD1 matches at 7 bases. The CDR3 is 13 residues long. The germline gives CDR1 MNHEY, CDR2 SVGAGI. V lost 10 bases and J lost 3; bases outside the gene matches: 9.

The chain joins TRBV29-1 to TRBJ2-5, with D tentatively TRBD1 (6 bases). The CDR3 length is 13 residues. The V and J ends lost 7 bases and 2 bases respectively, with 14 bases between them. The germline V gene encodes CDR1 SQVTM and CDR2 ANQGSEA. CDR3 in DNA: TGCAGCGCTCCCCGGACAGCACAAGAGACCCAGTACTTC. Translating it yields CSAPRTAQETQYF. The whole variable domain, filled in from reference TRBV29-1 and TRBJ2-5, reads SAVISQKPSRDICQRGTSLTIQCQVDSQVTMMFWYRQQPGQSLTLIATANQGSEATYESGFVIDKFPISRPNLTFSTLTVSNMSPEDSSIYLCSAPRTAQETQYFGPGTRLLVL.

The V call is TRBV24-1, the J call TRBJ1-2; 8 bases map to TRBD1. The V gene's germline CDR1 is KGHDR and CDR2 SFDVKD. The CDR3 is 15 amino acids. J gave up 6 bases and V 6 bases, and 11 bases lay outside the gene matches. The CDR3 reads CATSPSTGEKDGYTF. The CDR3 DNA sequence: TGTGCCACCAGTCCTTCGACAGGGGAGAAGGATGGCTACACCTTC.

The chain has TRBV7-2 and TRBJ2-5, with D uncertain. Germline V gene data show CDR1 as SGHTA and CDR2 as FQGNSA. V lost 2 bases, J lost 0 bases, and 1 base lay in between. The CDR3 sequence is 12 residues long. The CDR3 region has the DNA TGTGCCAGCAGCTTACACCAAGAGACCCAGTACTTC. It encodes CASSLHQETQYF. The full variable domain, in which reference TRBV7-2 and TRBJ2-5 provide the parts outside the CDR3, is GAGVSQSPSNKVTEKGKDVELRCDPISGHTALYWYRQSLGQGLEFLIYFQGNSAPDKSGLPSDRFSAERTGGSVSTLTIQRTQQEDSAVYLCASSLHQETQYFGPGTRLLVL.

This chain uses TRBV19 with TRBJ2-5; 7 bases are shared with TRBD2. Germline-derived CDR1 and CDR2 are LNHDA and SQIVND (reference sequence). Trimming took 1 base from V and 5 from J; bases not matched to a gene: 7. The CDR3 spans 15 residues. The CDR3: CASSIGGRAGETQYF. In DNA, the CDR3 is TGTGCCAGTAGTATAGGAGGGAGGGCCGGTGAGACCCAGTACTTC.

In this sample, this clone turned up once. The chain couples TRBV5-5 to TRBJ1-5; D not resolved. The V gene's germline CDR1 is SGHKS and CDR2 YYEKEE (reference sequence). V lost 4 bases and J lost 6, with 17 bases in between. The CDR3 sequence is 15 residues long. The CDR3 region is CASSRDVVRSQPQHF. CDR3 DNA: TGTGCCAGCAGCAGGGATGTGGTGCGAAGTCAGCCCCAGCATTTT.

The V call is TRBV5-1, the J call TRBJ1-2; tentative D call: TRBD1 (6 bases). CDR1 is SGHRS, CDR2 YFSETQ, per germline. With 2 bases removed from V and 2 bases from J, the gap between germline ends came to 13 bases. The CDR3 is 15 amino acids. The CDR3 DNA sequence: TGCGCCAGCAGCTTTTGGGACAAACCGAACTATGGCTACACCTTC. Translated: CASSFWDKPNYGYTF.

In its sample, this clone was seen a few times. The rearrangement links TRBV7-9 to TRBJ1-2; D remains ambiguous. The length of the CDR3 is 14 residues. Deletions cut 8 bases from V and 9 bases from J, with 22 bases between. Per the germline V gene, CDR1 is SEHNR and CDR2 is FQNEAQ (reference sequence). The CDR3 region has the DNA TGTGCCAGCCGCCCCCCCGGGCTAAGCGGTAGCTACACCTTC. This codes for CASRPPGLSGSYTF.

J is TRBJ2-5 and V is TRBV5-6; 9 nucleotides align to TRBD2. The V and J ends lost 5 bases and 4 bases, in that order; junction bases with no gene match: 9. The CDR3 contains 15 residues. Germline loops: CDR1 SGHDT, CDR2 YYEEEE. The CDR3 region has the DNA TGTGCCAGCAGTGCGCCGCGGGGGGGTCGAGAGACCCAGTACTTC. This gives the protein CASSAPRGGRETQYF.

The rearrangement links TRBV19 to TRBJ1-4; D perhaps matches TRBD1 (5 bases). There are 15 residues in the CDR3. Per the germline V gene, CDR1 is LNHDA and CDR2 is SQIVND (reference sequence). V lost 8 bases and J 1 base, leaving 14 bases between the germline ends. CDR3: CASHRDERTNEKLFF. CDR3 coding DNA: TGTGCCAGTCACCGGGACGAGCGAACTAATGAAAAACTGTTTTTT.